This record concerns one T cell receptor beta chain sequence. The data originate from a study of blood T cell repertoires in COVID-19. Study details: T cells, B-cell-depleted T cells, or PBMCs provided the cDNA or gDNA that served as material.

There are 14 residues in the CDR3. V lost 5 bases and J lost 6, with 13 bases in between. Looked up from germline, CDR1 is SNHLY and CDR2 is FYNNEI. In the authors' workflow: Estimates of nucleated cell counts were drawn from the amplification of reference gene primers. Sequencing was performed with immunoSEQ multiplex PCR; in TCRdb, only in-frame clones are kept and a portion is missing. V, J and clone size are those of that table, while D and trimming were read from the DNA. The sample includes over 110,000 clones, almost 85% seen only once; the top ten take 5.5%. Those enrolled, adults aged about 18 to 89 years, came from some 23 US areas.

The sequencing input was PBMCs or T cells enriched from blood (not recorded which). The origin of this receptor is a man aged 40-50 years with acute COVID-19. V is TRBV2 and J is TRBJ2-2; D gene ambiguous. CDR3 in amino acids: CASSSPDRAGELFF. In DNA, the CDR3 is TGTGCCAGCAGTTCGCCGGATCGGGCCGGGGAGCTGTTTTTT.